These 22 T cell receptor beta chains originate from one sample sequenced in a study of cytomegalovirus exposure and HLA in healthy donors. PCR amplification relied on 60 Vbeta primers (plus 13 Jbeta primers). Repertoires were generated with immunoSEQ multiplex PCR, while TCRdb's copy carries only in-frame clones and drops some. This table holds about 140,000 clones, around 75% found once. The sequenced material came from PBMCs. The receptors were sampled from a woman in her 30s in good health and CMV-seronegative.

The V and J genes are TRBV7-9 and TRBJ2-3, with 11 bases that match TRBD2. Germline values: CDR1 SEHNR, CDR2 FQNEAQ (reference sequence). The CDR3 runs 17 residues. Germline trimming cut 4 bases from V and 4 bases from J; bases unmatched to any gene: 10. The CDR3: CASSSVGASGGSDTQYF. In nucleotides, the CDR3 is TGTGCCAGCAGCTCGGTGGGGGCTAGCGGGGGGTCAGATACGCAGTATTTT.

The V gene is TRBV27, the J gene TRBJ2-3; D perhaps matches TRBD2 (6 bases). V shed 0 bases and J shed 1 base, with 11 bases lying between them. Germline CDR1 reads MNHEY; CDR2 reads SMNVEV (reference sequence). The CDR3 is made up of 16 amino acids. The CDR3 DNA reads TGTGCCAGCAGTTTATCGGGGGGATTGGGCACAGATACGCAGTATTTT. This gives the protein CASSLSGGLGTDTQYF.

V is TRBV7-9 and J is TRBJ2-1; possibly TRBD2 for D (5 bases). Germline assignment: CDR1 SEHNR and CDR2 FQNEAQ (reference sequence). V lost 5 bases and J lost 7, with 15 bases in between. The CDR3 consists of 14 residues. The CDR3 nucleotides are TGTGCCAGCAGCCTCGGACTGCGATTGAATGAGCAGTTCTTC. This sequence encodes CASSLGLRLNEQFF.

The chain joins TRBV7-3 to TRBJ2-3; tentatively, D is TRBD1 (6 bases). The V end lost 5 bases, the J end lost 6 bases, and 12 bases lay between the germline ends. Per the germline V gene, CDR1 is SGHTA and CDR2 is FQGTGA. CDR3 length: 13 residues. DNA for the CDR3: TGTGCCAGCAGCCCTAGACAGGATGATACGCAGTATTTT. Protein: CASSPRQDDTQYF.

The chain couples TRBV4-1 to TRBJ2-2, with D unresolved. The CDR3 runs 14 residues. CDR1 and CDR2 from the germline V gene are MGHRA and YSYEKL. The V gene lost 3 bases and the J gene lost 6 bases, with 11 bases spanning the gap. CDR3 amino acids: CASSHLESPGELFF. The CDR3 bases are TGCGCCAGCAGCCATCTTGAGTCCCCCGGGGAGCTGTTTTTT.

The V call is TRBV5-8, the J call TRBJ2-3, with D possibly being TRBD1 (6 bases). Between the trimmed V and J ends, which lost 1 base and 1 base, there was a span of 13 bases. CDR1 and CDR2 (germline): SGHTS, YDEGEE. The CDR3 length is 16 residues. CDR3 nucleotides: TGTGCCAGCAGCTTGTATGTGGGGGCCGGCACAGATACGCAGTATTTT. It codes for CASSLYVGAGTDTQYF.

The V and J genes are TRBV7-2 and TRBJ2-3, with 9 nucleotides matching TRBD2. The V segment lost 5 bases and the J segment 4 bases; nucleotides outside the gene matches: 4. CDR1 and CDR2 from the germline V gene are SGHTA and FQGNSA. The CDR3 length is 14 residues. CDR3 sequence: CASSPGTSSDTQYF. The DNA of the CDR3 is TGTGCCAGCAGCCCAGGGACTAGCTCAGATACGCAGTATTTT.

In nucleotides, the CDR3 is TGCGCCAGCAGCGTGTACAGGGGGAAAGAGCAGTACTTC. Encoded protein: CASSVYRGKEQYF. The J gene is TRBJ2-7, the V gene TRBV4-1; 8 bases are a match to TRBD1. CDR1 and CDR2 (germline): MGHRA, YSYEKL. Losses at the gene ends were 5 bases for V and 7 bases for J; bases not matched to a gene: 7. The CDR3 totals 13 residues.

CDR3 amino acids: CATRSPTVYEQYF. The CDR3 DNA reads TGTGCCACCCGTTCCCCCACGGTCTACGAGCAGTACTTC. The rearrangement links TRBV19 to TRBJ2-5, with D unresolved. With the DNA end fitting TRBJ2-7 better, the J assignment may be wrong. Germline values: CDR1 LNHDA, CDR2 SQIVND (reference sequence). This CDR3 is 13 amino acids long.

The chain links TRBV10-1 to TRBJ2-3; TRBD1 aligns across 9 bases. The CDR3 loop spans 14 amino acids. After removal of 3 bases from V and 6 bases from J, the junction contained 4 bases not matched to a gene. CDR1 and CDR2 from the germline V gene are WNHNN and SYGVQD (reference sequence). This CDR3 reads CASSESGQGDTQYF. The CDR3 nucleotides read TGCGCCAGCAGTGAATCCGGACAGGGGGATACGCAGTATTTT.

The chain employs TRBV9 and TRBJ2-1; no firm D call. This CDR3 is 15 amino acids long. Germline lookup yields CDR1 SGDLS and CDR2 YYNGEE. Between the trimmed V and J ends, which lost 0 bases and 0 bases, there was a span of 7 bases. CDR3 nucleotides: TGTGCCAGCAGCGTAGCGAGTAGCTCCTACAATGAGCAGTTCTTC. This sequence encodes CASSVASSSYNEQFF.

The chain joins TRBV18 to TRBJ2-7, with D perhaps matching TRBD1 (5 bases). Germline CDR1 KGHSH, CDR2 LQKENI. V gave up 1 base and J gave up 3 bases, with 10 bases separating them. The CDR3 sequence is 14 residues long. CDR3 sequence: CASSPRTGNYEQYF. The CDR3 nucleotides read TGTGCCAGCTCACCACGAACAGGAAACTACGAGCAGTACTTC.

The J gene is TRBJ2-3, the V gene TRBV10-3; D not certain. Deletions cut 2 bases from V and 4 bases from J, with 10 bases between. This CDR3 has 14 residues. From germline, CDR1 is ENHRY and CDR2 SYGVKD. The CDR3 here is CAISEAGRPDTQYF. Written as DNA, the CDR3 is TGTGCCATCAGTGAGGCTGGCAGGCCAGATACGCAGTATTTT.

This chain uses TRBV18 with TRBJ2-3; 9 bases line up with TRBD2. CDR1 KGHSH and CDR2 LQKENI come from the germline V gene. V lost 6 bases and J lost 6; bases outside the gene matches: 4. CDR3 length: 13 residues. The CDR3 bases are TGTGCCAGCTCCCCAACTAGCGGGGATACGCAGTATTTT. Amino acids: CASSPTSGDTQYF. The entire variable domain, with the rest obtained from reference TRBV18 and TRBJ2-3, is as follows: NAGVMQNPRHLVRRRGQEARLRCSPMKGHSHVYWYRQLPEEGLKFMVYLQKENIIDESGMPKERFSAEFPKEGPSILRIQQVVRGDSAAYFCASSPTSGDTQYFGPGTRLTVL.

The chain is built from TRBV9 and TRBJ1-5; D remains ambiguous. CDR3 length: 13 amino acids. The V gene's germline CDR1 is SGDLS and CDR2 YYNGEE. V dropped 2 bases and J dropped 0 bases, with 3 bases sitting between them. CDR3 loop: CASSVNSNQPQHF. CDR3 in DNA: TGTGCCAGCAGCGTCAATAGCAATCAGCCCCAGCATTTT.

V is TRBV7-3 and J is TRBJ2-2; perhaps TRBD2 as D (6 bases). Germline V CDR1 and CDR2: SGHTA, FQGTGA. This CDR3 region has 15 residues. The V and J ends lost 4 bases and 3 bases respectively, with 12 bases between them. CDR3 sequence reads: CASSSVGGDTGELFF. The DNA for the CDR3 is TGTGCCAGCAGCTCGGTGGGCGGGGACACCGGGGAGCTGTTTTTT.

The V and J genes are TRBV19 and TRBJ1-5; D gene uncertain. Germline values: CDR1 LNHDA, CDR2 SQIVND (reference sequence). V was pared by 5 bases and J by 0 bases, with 8 bases between. The CDR3 sequence is 14 residues long. CDR3 sequence (DNA): TGTGCCAGTAGTCGCCGGGGTAGCAATCAGCCCCAGCATTTT. Protein: CASSRRGSNQPQHF.

About this clone: One end of the junction fails to match germline, which may point to a read error. The sample holds other DNA sequences that translate to the same CDR3. This chain connects TRBV5-1 to TRBJ2-2, with D perhaps TRBD1 (6 bases). The CDR3 runs 16 residues. Germline V CDR1 and CDR2: SGHRS, YFSETQ. CDR3 in amino acids: CASSLAPTGNTGELFF. The CDR3 bases are TGCGCCAGCAGCTTGGCCCCTACAGGGAACACCGGAGAGCTGTTTTTT.

The gene calls are TRBV25-1 and TRBJ2-5, with D uncertain. CDR3 size: 13 residues. The germline V gene encodes CDR1 MGHDK and CDR2 SYGVNS. V was pared by 2 bases and J by 2 bases, with 6 bases between. CDR3 nucleotide sequence: TGTGCCAGCAGTGAACCCGGGCAAGAGACCCAGTACTTC. Translated, it gives CASSEPGQETQYF.

The genes are TRBV5-1 and TRBJ2-2; tentatively, D is TRBD2 (6 bases). With 1 base removed from V and 7 bases from J, the gap between germline ends came to 11 bases. CDR1 and CDR2 (germline): SGHRS, YFSETQ. CDR3 length equals 14 residues. CDR3 bases: TGCGCCAGCAGCTTGTTGCGCGGGGTCGGGGAGCTGTTTTTT. Translation gives CASSLLRGVGELFF.

The J gene is TRBJ2-1, the V gene TRBV5-1; 8 positions agree with TRBD2. Per germline, CDR1 SGHRS and CDR2 YFSETQ. This CDR3 has 14 amino acids. V was clipped by 4 bases and J by 8 bases; unmatched bases: 8. The chain's CDR3 is CASSPGTRGDEQFF. The CDR3 DNA reads TGCGCCAGCAGCCCCGGGACTAGGGGCGATGAGCAGTTCTTC.

The CDR3 reads CATSREGQGWGNTIYF. DNA for the CDR3: TGTGCCACCAGCAGAGAGGGACAGGGATGGGGAAACACCATATATTTT. V is TRBV15 and J is TRBJ1-3; 9 bases fit TRBD1. V shed 0 bases and J 4 bases; nucleotides not matched to a gene: 4. The germline gives CDR1 LNHNV, CDR2 YYDKDF (reference sequence). This CDR3 spans 16 amino acids.